This T cell receptor beta chain was documented in a study of beta chain features in type 1 diabetes listed by TCRdb under 2018. Study-wide context: Patients and healthy donors did not differ in mean age, gender distribution, total cell number or subset yield. Regulatory and stem cell-like memory subsets were isolated from only 8 patients and roughly eight healthy donors, whereas naive and central memory subsets came from all 28 donors. In the study, TCRB repertoires of sorted circulating CD4+ T cell subsets from recently diagnosed type 1 diabetes patients were compared with those of matched healthy donors. A total of 90 million to 140 million sorted cells were examined across all samples, and RNA yield correlated strongly with the number of cells per subset. What the study reported, not specific to this receptor: PCR might favor shorter templates, but patient and control samples were amplified and corrected together, so any skew would affect both groups equally. Naive, central memory and regulatory TCRB repertoires appeared to be more alike among patients than among healthy donors. At VDJ recombination sites, type 1 diabetes patients had fewer insertions and more deleted nucleotides, which implies abnormalities in thymic rearrangement. A moderate but significant shortening of TCRB CDR3 length was observed in type 1 diabetes patients in all four CD4+ subsets. Because cDNA rather than genomic DNA was sequenced, highly expressing activated cells could have been over-represented, although no difference in activation and CD3 levels was found between groups. Because small numbers of individuals were included in the HLA sub-analyses, any influence of HLA type on TCRB rearrangement was left unresolved.

V and J are truncated by 2 bases and 2 bases respectively, leaving an intervening sequence of 6 bases. Looking up the germline V gene (reference sequence) yields CDR1 SEHNR and CDR2 FQNEAQ. Counted from cysteine to phenylalanine, this CDR3 has 13 amino acids. Here the CDR3 DNA is all that survives: 39 bases in frame from base 1. Regarding this clone: This clone's antigen is unknown. There are no base qualities to consult, and no much larger clone falls within one base.

Each donor gave one peripheral blood draw, about 100 mL on average, collected into heparinised tubes. Using a panel that included CD45RO, CCR7, CD25, CD127, CD95 and CD27, naive, central memory, regulatory and stem cell-like memory CD4+ T cells were sorted on a BD FACSAria II. A purity above 95% was achieved for all sorted populations. PBMCs were isolated right away by Lymphoprep density gradient centrifugation and were stained directly, without culture. Samples were stained and sorted in pairs, with one healthy donor and one patient per experiment, so that batch effects were minimized. The entire amount of isolated RNA was reverse transcribed using the High Capacity cDNA Reverse Transcription Kit, so the sequenced TCRB transcripts were expressed ones. Deep immunoSEQ sequencing was performed on naive, central memory and regulatory T cell samples, with an average of roughly 3.5 million total reads per sample. After sorted cells were lysed in RLT buffer, RNA was extracted with DNase-treated RNeasy Micro or Mini kits, with the choice depending on cell number. To prevent cross-contamination, each cell subset was processed individually, whereas patient and healthy donor samples were processed jointly. The immunoSEQ multiplex PCR was used to amplify TCRB sequences from cDNA, yielding 87-bp fragments that span the CDR3 region. The amplicons were sequenced using the Illumina HiSeq platform. The authors' pipeline ran thus. PCR bias was corrected computationally using synthetic template baselines, and reads within Hamming distance 2 were collapsed, with unmergeable singletons discarded. Reads were aligned against IMGT so that V, D and J genes, CDR3 length and insertions or deletions at six rearrangement sites could be assigned. Clonotype counts were normalized to sorted cell number within each subset before computing true diversity and Gini coefficients with the tcR R package. The overlap coefficient, calculated on TCRB nucleotide sequences, was used to quantify repertoire sharing. Out-of-frame TCRB sequences from naive cells were analyzed as a proxy for the pre-selection repertoire. Sourced from immuneACCESS, this table was stored by TCRdb with only in-frame sequences that have V and J called. A share of the clones is absent; for the studies checked, an unresolved V gene accounts for under half, and the remainder has no known explanation. V, J and clone size derive from that table, while D and trimming were established from the DNA sequence. The sample table contains 250,000 to 350,000 clones; only one count was recorded for more than 13% of them. Around 0.016% of the sample rests with the top ten.

The sequenced material came from naive CD4+ T cells from blood. The cell subset or site label corresponds to: true naive CD4+ T cells. The rearrangement combines TRBV7-9 with TRBJ2-5; TRBD2 is a possible D gene, resting on 5 matching bases. This receptor was obtained from a man between 25 and 39 years old with type 1 diabetes. CDR3 region: CASSLIAQETQYF. Read as DNA, the sequence is TGTGCCAGCAGCTTAATAGCGCAAGAGACCCAGTACTTC.